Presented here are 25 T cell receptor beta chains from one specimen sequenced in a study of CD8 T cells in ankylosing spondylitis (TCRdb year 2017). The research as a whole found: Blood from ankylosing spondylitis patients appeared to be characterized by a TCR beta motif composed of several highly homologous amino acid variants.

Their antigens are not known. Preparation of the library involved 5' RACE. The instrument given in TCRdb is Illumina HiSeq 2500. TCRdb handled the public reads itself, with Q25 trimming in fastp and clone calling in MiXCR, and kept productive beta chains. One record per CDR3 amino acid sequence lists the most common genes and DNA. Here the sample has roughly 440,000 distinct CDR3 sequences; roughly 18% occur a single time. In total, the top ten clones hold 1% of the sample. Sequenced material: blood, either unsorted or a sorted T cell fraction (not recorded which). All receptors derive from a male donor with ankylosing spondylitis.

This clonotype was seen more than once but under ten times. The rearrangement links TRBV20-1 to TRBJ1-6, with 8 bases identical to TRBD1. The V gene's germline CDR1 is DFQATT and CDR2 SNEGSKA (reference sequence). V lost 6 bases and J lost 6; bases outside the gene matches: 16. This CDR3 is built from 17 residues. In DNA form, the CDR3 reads TGCAGTGCAACCGCTCATGGAGGGACAGGCGCTAATTCACCCCTCCACTTT. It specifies CSATAHGGTGANSPLHF.

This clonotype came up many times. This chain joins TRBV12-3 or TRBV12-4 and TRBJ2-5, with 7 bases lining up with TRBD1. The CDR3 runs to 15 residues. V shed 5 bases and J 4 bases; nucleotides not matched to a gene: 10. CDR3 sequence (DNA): TGTGCCAGCAGTAAAAGGGACAGTCGGGTAGAGACCCAGTACTTC. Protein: CASSKRDSRVETQYF.

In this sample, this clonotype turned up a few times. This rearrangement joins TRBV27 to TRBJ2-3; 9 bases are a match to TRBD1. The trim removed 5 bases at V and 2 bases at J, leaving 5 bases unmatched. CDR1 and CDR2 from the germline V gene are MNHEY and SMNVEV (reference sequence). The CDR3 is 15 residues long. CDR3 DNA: TGTGCCAGCAGTGTGACAGGGGGGAACACAGATACGCAGTATTTT. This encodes CASSVTGGNTDTQYF.

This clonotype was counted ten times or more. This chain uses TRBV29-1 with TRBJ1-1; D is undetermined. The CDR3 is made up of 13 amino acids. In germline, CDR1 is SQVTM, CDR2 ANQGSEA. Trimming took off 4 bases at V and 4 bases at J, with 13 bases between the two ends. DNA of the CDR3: TGCAGCGTTGCGATGGGTTTCTTCACTGAAGCTTTCTTT. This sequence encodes CSVAMGFFTEAFF.

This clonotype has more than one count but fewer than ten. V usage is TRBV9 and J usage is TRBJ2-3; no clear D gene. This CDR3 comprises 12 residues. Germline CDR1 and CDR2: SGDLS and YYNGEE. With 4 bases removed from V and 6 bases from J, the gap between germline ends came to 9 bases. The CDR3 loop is CASSTRPDTQYF. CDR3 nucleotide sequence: TGTGCCAGCAGCACCCGACCGGATACGCAGTATTTT.

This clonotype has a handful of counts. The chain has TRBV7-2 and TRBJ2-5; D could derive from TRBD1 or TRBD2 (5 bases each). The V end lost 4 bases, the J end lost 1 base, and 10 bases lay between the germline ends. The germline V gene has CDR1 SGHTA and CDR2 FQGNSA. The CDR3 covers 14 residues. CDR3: CASSSPGPQETQYF. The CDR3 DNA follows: TGTGCCAGCAGCTCACCGGGGCCCCAAGAGACCCAGTACTTC.

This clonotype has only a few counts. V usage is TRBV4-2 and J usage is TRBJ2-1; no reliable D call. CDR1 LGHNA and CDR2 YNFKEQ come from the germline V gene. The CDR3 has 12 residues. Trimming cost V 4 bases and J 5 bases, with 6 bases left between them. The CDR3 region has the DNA TGTGCCAGCAGCCTTCAAAACAATGAGCAGTTCTTC. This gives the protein CASSLQNNEQFF.

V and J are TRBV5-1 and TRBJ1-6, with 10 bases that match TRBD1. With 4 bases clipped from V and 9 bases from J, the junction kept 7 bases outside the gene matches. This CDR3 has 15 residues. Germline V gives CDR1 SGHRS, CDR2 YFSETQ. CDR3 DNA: TGCGCCAGCAGCCCAGAGACAGGGGGCGGTTCACCCCTCCACTTT. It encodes CASSPETGGGSPLHF.

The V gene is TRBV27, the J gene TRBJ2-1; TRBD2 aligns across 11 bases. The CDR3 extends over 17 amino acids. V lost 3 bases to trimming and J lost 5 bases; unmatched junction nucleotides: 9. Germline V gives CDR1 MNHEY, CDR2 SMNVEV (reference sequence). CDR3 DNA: TGTGCCAGCAGTTTCAGGACTAGCGGGCCCCTGGACAATGAGCAGTTCTTC. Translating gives CASSFRTSGPLDNEQFF.

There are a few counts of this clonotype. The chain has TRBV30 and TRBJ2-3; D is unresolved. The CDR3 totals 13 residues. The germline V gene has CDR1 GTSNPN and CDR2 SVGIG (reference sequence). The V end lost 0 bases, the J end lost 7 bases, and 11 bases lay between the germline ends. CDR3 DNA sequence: TGTGCCTGGAGTGTAGGCAGAGTGAATACGCAGTATTTT. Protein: CAWSVGRVNTQYF.

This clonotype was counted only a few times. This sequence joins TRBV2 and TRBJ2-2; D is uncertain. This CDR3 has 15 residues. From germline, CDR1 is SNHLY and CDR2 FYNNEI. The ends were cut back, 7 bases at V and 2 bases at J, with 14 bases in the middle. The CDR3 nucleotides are TGTGCCAGCAAGGCTCAAGCCCCAAACACCGGGGAGCTGTTTTTT. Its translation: CASKAQAPNTGELFF.

The chain's CDR3 is CATSRDISQGPSGNTIYF. CDR3 nucleotide sequence: TGTGCCACCAGCAGAGATATCTCCCAGGGACCCTCTGGAAACACCATATATTTT. V is TRBV15 and J is TRBJ1-3; D perhaps matches TRBD1 (5 bases). V lost 0 bases and J lost 0, with 15 bases in between. The CDR3 is 18 residues long. CDR1 and CDR2 (germline): LNHNV, YYDKDF (reference sequence).

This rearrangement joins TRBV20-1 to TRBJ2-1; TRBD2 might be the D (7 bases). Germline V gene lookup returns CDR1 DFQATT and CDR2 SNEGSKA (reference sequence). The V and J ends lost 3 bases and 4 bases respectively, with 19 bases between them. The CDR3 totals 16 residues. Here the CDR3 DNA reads TGCAGTGCTAGCGGACAGCGGGACTACCCTTACAATGAGCAGTTCTTC. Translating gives CSASGQRDYPYNEQFF.

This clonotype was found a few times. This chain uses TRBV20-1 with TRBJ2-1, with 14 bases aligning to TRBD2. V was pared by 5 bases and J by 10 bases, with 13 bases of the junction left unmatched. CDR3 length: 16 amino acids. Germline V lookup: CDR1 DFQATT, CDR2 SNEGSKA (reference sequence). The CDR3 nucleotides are TGCAGTGCTGGACCCCCAGGACTAGCGGGGGGACTAGAGCAGTTCTTC. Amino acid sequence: CSAGPPGLAGGLEQFF.

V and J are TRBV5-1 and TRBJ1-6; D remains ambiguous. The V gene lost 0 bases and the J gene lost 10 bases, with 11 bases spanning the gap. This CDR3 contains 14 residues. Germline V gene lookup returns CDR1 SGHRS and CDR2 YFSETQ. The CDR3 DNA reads TGCGCCAGCAGCTTGGCCCAGTTAGGGTCACCCCTCCACTTT. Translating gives CASSLAQLGSPLHF.

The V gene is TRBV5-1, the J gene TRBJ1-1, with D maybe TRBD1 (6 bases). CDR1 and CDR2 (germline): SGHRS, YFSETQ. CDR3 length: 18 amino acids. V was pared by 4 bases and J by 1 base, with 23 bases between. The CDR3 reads CASSPRMSGARTNTEAFF. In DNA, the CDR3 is TGCGCCAGCAGCCCCAGGATGTCGGGGGCGAGGACGAACACTGAAGCTTTCTTT.

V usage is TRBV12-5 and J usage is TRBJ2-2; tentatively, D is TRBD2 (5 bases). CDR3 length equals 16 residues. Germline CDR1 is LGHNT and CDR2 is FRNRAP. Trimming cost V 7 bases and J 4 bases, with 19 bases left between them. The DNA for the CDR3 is TGTGCTAGTGCGGCCCCTTACGGGGTTGGCACCGGGGAGCTGTTTTTT. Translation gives CASAAPYGVGTGELFF.

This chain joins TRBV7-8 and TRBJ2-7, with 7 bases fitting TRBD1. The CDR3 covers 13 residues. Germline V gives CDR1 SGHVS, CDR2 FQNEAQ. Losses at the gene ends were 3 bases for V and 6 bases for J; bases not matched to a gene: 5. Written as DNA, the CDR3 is TGTGCCAGCAGCTTCGACAGGGTGGGCGAGCAGTACTTC. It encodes CASSFDRVGEQYF.

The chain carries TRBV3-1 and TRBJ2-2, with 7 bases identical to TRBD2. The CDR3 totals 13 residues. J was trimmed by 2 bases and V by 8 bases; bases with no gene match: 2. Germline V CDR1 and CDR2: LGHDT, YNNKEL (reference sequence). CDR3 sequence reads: CASGDYNTGELFF. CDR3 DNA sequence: TGTGCCAGCGGGGACTACAACACCGGGGAGCTGTTTTTT.

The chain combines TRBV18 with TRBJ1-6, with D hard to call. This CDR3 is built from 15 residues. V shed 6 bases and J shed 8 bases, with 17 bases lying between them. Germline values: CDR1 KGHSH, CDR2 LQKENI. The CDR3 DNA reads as TGTGCCAGCTCGCTAAACCCGAAAGGTGATTCACCCCTCCACTTT. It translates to CASSLNPKGDSPLHF.

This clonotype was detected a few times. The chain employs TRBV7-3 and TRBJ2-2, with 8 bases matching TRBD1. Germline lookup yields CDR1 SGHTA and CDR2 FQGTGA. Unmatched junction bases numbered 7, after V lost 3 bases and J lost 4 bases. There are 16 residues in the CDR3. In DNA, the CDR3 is TGTGCCAGCAGCTTCAGGCAGGGGGCTTCCACCGGGGAGCTGTTTTTT. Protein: CASSFRQGASTGELFF.

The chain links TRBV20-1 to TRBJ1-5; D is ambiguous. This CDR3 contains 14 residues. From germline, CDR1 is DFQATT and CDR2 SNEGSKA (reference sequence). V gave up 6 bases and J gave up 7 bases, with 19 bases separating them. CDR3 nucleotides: TGCAGTGCCCAAATGGGGTTTTCGGGACAGCCCCAGCATTTT. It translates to CSAQMGFSGQPQHF.

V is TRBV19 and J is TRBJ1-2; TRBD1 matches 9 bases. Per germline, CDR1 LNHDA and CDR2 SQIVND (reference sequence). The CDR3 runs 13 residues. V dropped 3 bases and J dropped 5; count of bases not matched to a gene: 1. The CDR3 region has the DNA TGTGCCAGTAGTATGGGACAGGGATATGGCTACACCTTC. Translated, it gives CASSMGQGYGYTF.

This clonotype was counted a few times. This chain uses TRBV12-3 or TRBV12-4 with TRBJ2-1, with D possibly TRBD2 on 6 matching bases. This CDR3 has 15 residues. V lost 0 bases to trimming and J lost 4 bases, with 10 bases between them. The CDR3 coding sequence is TGTGCCAGCAGTTTAGCCGGGACTGTGTACAATGAGCAGTTCTTC. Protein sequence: CASSLAGTVYNEQFF.

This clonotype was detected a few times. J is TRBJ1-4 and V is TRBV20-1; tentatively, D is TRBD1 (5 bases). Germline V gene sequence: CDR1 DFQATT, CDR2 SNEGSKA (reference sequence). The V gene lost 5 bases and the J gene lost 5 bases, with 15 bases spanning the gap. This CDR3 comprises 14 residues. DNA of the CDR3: TGCAGTGCTCCTCTCGGGACTAGGAATGAAAAACTGTTTTTT. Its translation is CSAPLGTRNEKLFF.